This T cell receptor (beta chain) was documented in a study of T cell responses to AZD1222 COVID-19 vaccine. V lost 2 bases and J lost 7, with 11 bases in between. The CDR3 length is 14 residues. CDR1 MGHDK and CDR2 SYGVNS come from the germline V gene. Overall study results and limits: No repertoire was sampled before or during the peak T cell response, only after it. Among those given AZD1222, only six were seropositive at baseline. The study found vaccine-associated CD4 TCRs spanning spike, dominant at 160-218 and 743-854. White British donors predominated, females outnumbered males, and clonal diversity was possibly underestimated.

This clone was seen a handful of times. Antigen specificity is unknown. Clones were read by immunoSEQ multiplex PCR, and TCRdb kept only the in-frame ones, dropping some. This table has over 95,000 clones, roughly 88% appearing once. The rearrangement joins TRBV25-1 to TRBJ1-4; D perhaps matches TRBD1 (5 bases). Sequencing was performed on peripheral blood, taken 28 days after the second AZD1222 dose. The receptor was isolated from an adult who received the AZD1222 COVID-19 vaccine. The CDR3 coding sequence is TGTGCCAGCAGTGAAGGGGGTTCCGGTGAAAAACTGTTTTTT. Its protein product is CASSEGGSGEKLFF.